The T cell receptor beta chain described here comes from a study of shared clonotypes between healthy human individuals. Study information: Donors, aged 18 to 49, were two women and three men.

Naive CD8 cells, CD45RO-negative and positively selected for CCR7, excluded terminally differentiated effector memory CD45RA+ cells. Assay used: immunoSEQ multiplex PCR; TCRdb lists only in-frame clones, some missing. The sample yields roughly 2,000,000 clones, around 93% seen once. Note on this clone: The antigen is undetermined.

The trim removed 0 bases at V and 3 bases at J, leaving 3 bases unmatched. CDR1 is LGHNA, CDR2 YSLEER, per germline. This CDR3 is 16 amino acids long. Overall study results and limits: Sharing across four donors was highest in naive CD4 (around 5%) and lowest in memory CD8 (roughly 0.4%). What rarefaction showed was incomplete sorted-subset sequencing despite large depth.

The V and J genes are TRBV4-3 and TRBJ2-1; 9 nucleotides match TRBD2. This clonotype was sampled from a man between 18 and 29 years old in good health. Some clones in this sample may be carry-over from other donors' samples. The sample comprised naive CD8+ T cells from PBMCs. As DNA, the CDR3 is TGCGCCAGCAGCCAAGAGCGGGAGGGCCTCTACAATGAGCAGTTCTTC. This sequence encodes CASSQEREGLYNEQFF.